The 30 T cell receptor beta chains below come from one sample, sequenced in a study of patients and donors after allogeneic stem cell transplantation. Each CDR3 protein is one row after TCRdb ran MiXCR on the RT-PCR reads. The sample lists about 200,000 distinct CDR3 sequences; around two fifths were seen once. Input material: blood, either unsorted or a sorted T cell fraction (not recorded which). The receptors were sampled from a human donor who was either an allogeneic HSCT recipient or a stem cell or donor lymphocyte infusion donor (not recorded which). It is not recorded whose cells these are; they may come from a transplant donor.

This clonotype turned up a few times. The chain links TRBV27 to TRBJ2-7; TRBD1 or TRBD2 may be the D gene (5 bases each). CDR3 size: 14 residues. V was shortened by 2 bases and J by 2 bases, with 10 bases between the two germline ends. Germline CDR1 MNHEY, CDR2 SMNVEV (reference sequence). CDR3 coding DNA: TGTGCCAGCAGTTTACAGGGACCGACCTACGAGCAGTACTTC. It specifies CASSLQGPTYEQYF.

The chain combines TRBV29-1 with TRBJ2-3, with 12 bases identical to TRBD2. This CDR3 has 17 amino acids. Germline CDR1 SQVTM, CDR2 ANQGSEA. With V trimmed by 3 bases and J by 2 bases, 9 bases remained unmatched. As DNA, the CDR3 is TGCAGCGTTGATTGGCTAGCGGGGGGGCCGGACACAGATACGCAGTATTTT. Its translation: CSVDWLAGGPDTDTQYF.

The rearrangement links TRBV5-1 to TRBJ1-3; a possible D gene is TRBD1 (6 bases). V was shortened by 4 bases and J by 0 bases, with 14 bases between the two germline ends. Germline CDR1 and CDR2: SGHRS and YFSETQ. This CDR3 comprises 16 residues. The CDR3 bases are TGCGCCAGCAGCACCGGGACAACTGCCTCTGGAAACACCATATATTTT. This encodes CASSTGTTASGNTIYF. Together with reference TRBV5-1 and TRBJ1-3, the CDR3 gives the full variable domain: KAGVTQTPRYLIKTRGQQVTLSCSPISGHRSVSWYQQTPGQGLQFLFEYFSETQRNKGNFPGRFSGRQFSNSRSEMNVSTLELGDSALYLCASSTGTTASGNTIYFGEGSWLTVV.

This clonotype has just a few counts. V usage is TRBV15 and J usage is TRBJ2-7; TRBD2 matches at 7 bases. The V segment lost 3 bases and the J segment 3 bases; nucleotides outside the gene matches: 8. Germline V gene data show CDR1 as LNHNV and CDR2 as YYDKDF (reference sequence). This CDR3 has 15 amino acids. The CDR3 coding sequence is TGTGCCACCAGCAGGACCTCTAGCGGAGTCTACGAGCAGTACTTC. This sequence encodes CATSRTSSGVYEQYF. The full variable domain, with the rest looked up from reference TRBV15 and TRBJ2-7, is DAMVIQNPRYQVTQFGKPVTLSCSQTLNHNVMYWYQQKSSQAPKLLFHYYDKDFNNEADTPDNFQSRRPNTSFCFLDIRSPGLGDTAMYLCATSRTSSGVYEQYFGPGTRLTVT.

This clonotype showed up just a few times. The V gene is TRBV6-2 or TRBV6-3, the J gene TRBJ2-1; D might be TRBD1 (6 bases). Germline CDR1 is MNHEY and CDR2 is SVGEGT. V shed 5 bases and J shed 6 bases, with 11 bases lying between them. The CDR3 has 13 residues. CDR3 amino acids: CASSDGTPNEQFF. In nucleotides, the CDR3 is TGTGCCAGCAGTGACGGGACACCCAATGAGCAGTTCTTC.

This chain connects TRBV19 to TRBJ1-5; D is unclear. The CDR3 contains 15 residues. Germline CDR1 LNHDA, CDR2 SQIVND (reference sequence). Between the trimmed V and J ends, which lost 3 bases and 0 bases, there was a span of 9 bases. CDR3 in DNA: TGTGCCAGTAGTATGGAGCCATATAGCAATCAGCCCCAGCATTTT. Translating it yields CASSMEPYSNQPQHF. Full variable domain (remainder filled in from reference TRBV19 and TRBJ1-5): DGGITQSPKYLFRKEGQNVTLSCEQNLNHDAMYWYRQDPGQGLRLIYYSQIVNDFQKGDIAEGYSVSREKKESFPLTVTSAQKNPTAFYLCASSMEPYSNQPQHFGDGTRLSIL.

The J gene is TRBJ2-5, the V gene TRBV12-3 or TRBV12-4; no clear D. V dropped 6 bases and J dropped 0 bases, with 17 bases sitting between them. The CDR3 consists of 16 residues. The CDR3 is CASSPFKHPYQETQYF. The CDR3 bases are TGTGCCAGCAGCCCCTTCAAGCATCCGTACCAAGAGACCCAGTACTTC.

This clonotype turned up a few times. The V gene is TRBV29-1, the J gene TRBJ2-3; D ambiguous. CDR3 length: 13 residues. V was cut by 6 bases and J by 5 bases, with 15 bases left in between. CDR1 and CDR2 from the germline V gene are SQVTM and ANQGSEA. The CDR3 DNA reads TGCAGCGTGCTCTCCAAACGGGTAGATACGCAGTATTTT. Translation gives CSVLSKRVDTQYF.

The V gene is TRBV5-1, the J gene TRBJ1-1; 9 bases map to TRBD1. This CDR3 contains 14 residues. Germline CDR1 reads SGHRS; CDR2 reads YFSETQ. J gave up 4 bases and V 3 bases, and 4 bases lay outside the gene matches. The CDR3 sequence is CASSSGTGTTEAFF. CDR3 in DNA: TGCGCCAGCAGCTCCGGGACAGGGACCACTGAAGCTTTCTTT.

The chain has TRBV15 and TRBJ2-1; 8 nucleotides agree with TRBD2. Looked up from germline, CDR1 is LNHNV and CDR2 is YYDKDF (reference sequence). V was pared by 8 bases and J by 3 bases, with 12 bases of the junction left unmatched. This CDR3 is built from 16 residues. This CDR3 is CATGEIAGSLYNEQFF. The CDR3 DNA follows: TGTGCCACCGGAGAAATAGCGGGGTCTCTCTACAATGAGCAGTTCTTC.

This chain joins TRBV15 and TRBJ2-1; 10 positions match TRBD2. The CDR3 totals 17 residues. Looked up from germline, CDR1 is LNHNV and CDR2 is YYDKDF (reference sequence). Trimming took 3 bases from V and 3 from J; bases not matched to a gene: 8. The CDR3 sequence is CATSRDLRTSGYNEQFF. For the CDR3, the DNA is TGTGCCACCAGCAGGGACCTTCGGACTAGCGGCTACAATGAGCAGTTCTTC.

This sequence joins TRBV6-1 and TRBJ2-7; D is unresolved. The CDR3 spans 14 residues. V was trimmed by 4 bases and J by 0 bases, leaving 10 bases between them. The germline CDR1 and CDR2 sequences are MNHNS and SASEGT. The CDR3 coding sequence is TGTGCCAGCAGTGTGTTCTGGGGCTCCTACGAGCAGTACTTC. Encoded protein: CASSVFWGSYEQYF.

This clonotype occurred a few times. This sequence joins TRBV15 and TRBJ2-3; TRBD2 aligns across 8 bases. Germline trimming cut 3 bases from V and 4 bases from J; bases unmatched to any gene: 9. This CDR3 spans 16 amino acids. Per germline, CDR1 LNHNV and CDR2 YYDKDF (reference sequence). CDR3 protein: CATSSGTSIIADTQYF. The CDR3 coding sequence is TGTGCCACCAGCAGCGGGACTAGTATTATCGCAGATACGCAGTATTTT.

This clonotype was found once. V and J are TRBV6-2 or TRBV6-3 and TRBJ1-2, with a possible D match to TRBD1 (5 bases). Trimming removed 5 bases from V and 4 bases from J, with 14 bases in between. The V gene's germline CDR1 is MNHEY and CDR2 SVGEGT. This CDR3 spans 14 amino acids. The CDR3 loop reads CASSPIRGAYGYTF. The CDR3 DNA is TGTGCCAGCAGTCCGATTAGGGGCGCCTATGGCTACACCTTC.

CDR3 loop: CAWSVQGDQPQHF. DNA of the CDR3: TGTGCCTGGAGTGTACAGGGGGATCAGCCCCAGCATTTT. The chain combines TRBV30 with TRBJ1-5; 8 nucleotides align to TRBD1. V shed 0 bases, J shed 5 bases, and the junction held 0 bases outside the gene matches. CDR1 and CDR2 from the germline V gene are GTSNPN and SVGIG (reference sequence). This CDR3 spans 13 amino acids.

The J gene is TRBJ2-4, the V gene TRBV2; D ambiguous. The CDR3 runs 15 residues. Trimming cost V 0 bases and J 7 bases, with 13 bases left between them. CDR1 is SNHLY and CDR2 is FYNNEI in the germline V gene. The CDR3 nucleotides read TGTGCCAGCAGTGAAGCGCCCTTAACCGACAACATTCAGTACTTC. It yields the protein CASSEAPLTDNIQYF. Full variable domain (rest looked up from reference TRBV2 and TRBJ2-4): EPEVTQTPSHQVTQMGQEVILRCVPISNHLYFYWYRQILGQKVEFLVSFYNNEISEKSEIFDDQFSVERPDGSNFTLKIRSTKLEDSAMYFCASSEAPLTDNIQYFGAGTRLSVL.

The genes are TRBV4-1 and TRBJ2-1, with D possibly called TRBD1 or TRBD2 (6 bases each). The germline gives CDR1 MGHRA, CDR2 YSYEKL. CDR3 length equals 14 residues. Trimming removed 5 bases at V and 4 bases at J, with 12 bases between. CDR3 DNA sequence: TGCGCCAGCAGCGAGGGGGGCAGGTACAATGAGCAGTTCTTC. Translated: CASSEGGRYNEQFF.

The V gene is TRBV9, the J gene TRBJ1-1; D is unclear. Trimming took 0 bases from V and 2 from J, leaving 8 bases between them. CDR1 SGDLS and CDR2 YYNGEE come from the germline V gene. CDR3 length: 14 amino acids. The CDR3 DNA reads as TGTGCCAGCAGCGTAGGCCCGGGTAACACTGAAGCTTTCTTT. Amino acids: CASSVGPGNTEAFF.

V usage is TRBV7-8 and J usage is TRBJ2-1; 7 nucleotides align to TRBD2. Trimming took 0 bases from V and 6 from J; bases not matched to a gene: 5. The germline CDR1 and CDR2 sequences are SGHVS and FQNEAQ. The CDR3 length is 15 residues. As DNA, the CDR3 is TGTGCCAGCAGCTTAGCGGGGGGGAGTTTCAATGAGCAGTTCTTC. This gives the protein CASSLAGGSFNEQFF.

The V gene is TRBV5-5, the J gene TRBJ2-3, with D maybe TRBD1 (6 bases). CDR3 length: 15 amino acids. Germline V gives CDR1 SGHKS, CDR2 YYEKEE (reference sequence). Trimming removed 1 base from V and 0 bases from J, with 9 bases in between. The CDR3 nucleotides are TGTGCCAGCAGCTTGACAGGGCCGAGCACAGATACGCAGTATTTT. Its protein product is CASSLTGPSTDTQYF.

The chain is built from TRBV10-3 and TRBJ2-1, with 10 bases aligning to TRBD2. Trimming cost V 6 bases and J 7 bases; bases outside gene matches: 9. Germline V gene data show CDR1 as ENHRY and CDR2 as SYGVKD. The CDR3 length is 15 residues. The CDR3 nucleotides are TGTGCCATCAGCCAAAGCGGGGGGGCGCAGAATGAGCAGTTCTTC. Encoded protein: CAISQSGGAQNEQFF.

The chain carries TRBV4-3 and TRBJ2-5, with D perhaps TRBD1 (6 bases). This CDR3 has 14 residues. V lost 2 bases, J lost 2 bases, and 9 bases lay in between. Germline values: CDR1 LGHNA, CDR2 YSLEER. This CDR3 reads CASSQNTGQETQYF. For the CDR3, the DNA is TGCGCCAGCAGCCAAAACACAGGGCAAGAGACCCAGTACTTC.

This clonotype was recorded a few times. The DNA of the CDR3 is TGCAGTGCTAGAGGTCCTTCCCGCTCGGCAGGTTCACCCCTCCACTTT. The encoded protein is CSARGPSRSAGSPLHF. The chain is built from TRBV20-1 and TRBJ1-6, with D hard to call. Between the trimmed V and J ends, which lost 1 base and 9 bases, there was a span of 19 bases. The CDR3 runs to 16 residues. Germline CDR1 and CDR2: DFQATT and SNEGSKA (reference sequence).

V and J are TRBV28 and TRBJ1-2; 12 bases fit TRBD1. This CDR3 has 14 residues. J lost 7 bases, V lost 5 bases, and 5 bases had no gene match. Germline CDR1 MDHEN, CDR2 SYDVKM. The CDR3 here is CASSPGTGGFGYTF. CDR3 in DNA: TGTGCCAGCAGTCCGGGGACAGGGGGCTTTGGCTACACCTTC.

J is TRBJ1-2 and V is TRBV12-3 or TRBV12-4, with no clear D. The CDR3 sequence is 14 residues long. V dropped 3 bases and J dropped 8 bases, with 16 bases sitting between them. For the CDR3, the DNA is TGTGCCAGCAGTTTTGGAGGTTCTGGAGGGGGCTACACCTTC. Protein: CASSFGGSGGGYTF.

The chain recombines TRBV12-3 or TRBV12-4 with TRBJ1-2; weak D call: TRBD1 (6 bases). V gave up 3 bases and J gave up 3 bases, with 8 bases separating them. The CDR3 is 13 amino acids. The CDR3 coding sequence is TGTGCCAGCAGTTTTCGGGGGCACTATGGCTACACCTTC. This gives the protein CASSFRGHYGYTF.

The chain uses TRBV12-3 or TRBV12-4 and TRBJ2-5, with 14 bases fitting TRBD2. The CDR3 runs to 18 residues. The ends lost 6 bases at V and 0 bases at J; junction bases unmatched: 9. The CDR3 DNA reads TGTGCCAGCAGCCTTCGGACTAGCGGGGGGCCGTACCAAGAGACCCAGTACTTC. It is translated as CASSLRTSGGPYQETQYF.

This sequence joins TRBV29-1 and TRBJ2-2, with D hard to call. The germline gives CDR1 SQVTM, CDR2 ANQGSEA. Trimming removed 6 bases at V and 1 base at J, with 9 bases between. The CDR3 is 13 residues long. The CDR3 here is CSVVYLNTGELFF. The CDR3 nucleotides are TGCAGCGTGGTGTACCTGAACACCGGGGAGCTGTTTTTT.

This rearrangement joins TRBV6-2 or TRBV6-3 to TRBJ1-4; D remains unclear. CDR1 is MNHEY, CDR2 SVGEGT, per germline. The CDR3 runs 15 residues. Trimming stripped 3 bases from V and 8 bases from J, with 16 bases between. The CDR3 here is CASSYVPTGKEKLFF. CDR3 coding DNA: TGTGCCAGCAGTTATGTGCCCACTGGGAAGGAAAAACTGTTTTTT.

The V and J genes are TRBV5-5 and TRBJ2-5, with D perhaps being TRBD1 or TRBD2 (5 bases each). CDR1 and CDR2 (germline): SGHKS, YYEKEE (reference sequence). Trimming removed 0 bases from V and 9 bases from J, with 18 bases in between. CDR3 length: 15 amino acids. The CDR3 sequence: CASSLAWGPPEAQYF. CDR3 DNA: TGTGCCAGCAGCTTGGCCTGGGGACCCCCGGAGGCCCAGTACTTC.